Below, one TCR beta chain is given with its context. No antigen is known for it. This sample was taken from a study of T cells in Graves' hyperthyroidism and ophthalmopathy. Criteria for exclusion of patients were uncontrolled infection, other autoimmune disease, pregnancy or lactation. Points from the study as a whole: Blood also carried most thyroid clonotypes expanded above 0.001. For ophthalmopathy, model prediction preceded onset by a median around 7 months.

Regions amplified from RNA transcripts were the TCR beta CDR3 regions. During a first-round RT-PCR of the TCR CDR3, the HTBI primer set was used. MiXCR, applied by TCRdb to the multiplex PCR reads, yields one record per CDR3 protein. The table lists 600,000 to 700,000 distinct CDR3 sequences, about 45% of them singletons. Sample: peripheral blood or thyroid tissue (not recorded which). The sequence was collected from an adult man with Graves' disease, either hyperthyroidism or ophthalmopathy (not recorded which).

In nucleotides, the CDR3 is TGTGCCAGCAGTTTCGGGGGGGGCTTTGGCTACACCTTC. Translating it yields CASSFGGGFGYTF. The V gene is TRBV12-3 or TRBV12-4, the J gene TRBJ1-2, with D possibly being TRBD1 (6 bases). V lost 3 bases and J 7 bases, leaving 12 bases between the germline ends. The CDR3 spans 13 residues.